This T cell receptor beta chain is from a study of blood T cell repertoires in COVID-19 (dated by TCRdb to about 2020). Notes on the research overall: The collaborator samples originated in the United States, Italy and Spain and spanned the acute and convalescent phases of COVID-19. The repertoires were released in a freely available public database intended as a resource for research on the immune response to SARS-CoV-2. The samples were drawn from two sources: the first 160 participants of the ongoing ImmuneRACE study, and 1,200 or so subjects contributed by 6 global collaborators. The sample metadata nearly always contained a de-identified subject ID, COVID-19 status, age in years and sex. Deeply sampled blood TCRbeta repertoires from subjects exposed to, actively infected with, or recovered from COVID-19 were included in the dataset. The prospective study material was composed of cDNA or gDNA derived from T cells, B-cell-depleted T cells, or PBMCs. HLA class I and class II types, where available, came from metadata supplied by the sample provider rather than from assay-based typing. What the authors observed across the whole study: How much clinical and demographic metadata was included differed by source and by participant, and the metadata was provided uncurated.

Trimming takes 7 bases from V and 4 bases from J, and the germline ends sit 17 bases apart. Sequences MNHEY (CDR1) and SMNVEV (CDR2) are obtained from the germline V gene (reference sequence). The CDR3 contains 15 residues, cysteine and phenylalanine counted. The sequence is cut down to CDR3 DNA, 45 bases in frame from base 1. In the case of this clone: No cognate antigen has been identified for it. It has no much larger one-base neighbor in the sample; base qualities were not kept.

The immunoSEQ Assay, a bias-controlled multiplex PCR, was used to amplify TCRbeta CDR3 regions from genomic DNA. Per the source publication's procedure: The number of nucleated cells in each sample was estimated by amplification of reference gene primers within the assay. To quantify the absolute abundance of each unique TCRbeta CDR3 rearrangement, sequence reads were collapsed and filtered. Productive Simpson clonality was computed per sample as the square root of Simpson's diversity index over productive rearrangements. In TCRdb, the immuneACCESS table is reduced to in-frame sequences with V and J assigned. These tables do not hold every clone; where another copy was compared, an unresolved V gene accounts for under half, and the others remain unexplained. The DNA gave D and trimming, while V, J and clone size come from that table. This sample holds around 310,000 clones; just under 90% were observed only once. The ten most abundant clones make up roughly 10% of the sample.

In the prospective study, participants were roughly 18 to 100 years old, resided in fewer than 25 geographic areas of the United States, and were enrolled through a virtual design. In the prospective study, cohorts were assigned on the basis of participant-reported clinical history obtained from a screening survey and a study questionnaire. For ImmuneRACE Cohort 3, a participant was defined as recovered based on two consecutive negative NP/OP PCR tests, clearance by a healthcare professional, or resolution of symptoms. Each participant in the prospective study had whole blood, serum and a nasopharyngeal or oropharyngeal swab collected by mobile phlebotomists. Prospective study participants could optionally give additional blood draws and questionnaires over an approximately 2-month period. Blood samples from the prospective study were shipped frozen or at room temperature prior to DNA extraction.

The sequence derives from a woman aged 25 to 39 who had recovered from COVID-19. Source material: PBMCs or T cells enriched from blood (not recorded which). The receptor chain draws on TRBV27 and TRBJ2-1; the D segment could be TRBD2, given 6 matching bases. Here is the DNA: TGTGCCAGCATCCCCGTGGGGGGTGTTTACAATGAGCAGTTCTTC. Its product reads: CASIPVGGVYNEQFF.